This T cell receptor (beta chain) was sequenced for a study of blood T cell repertoires in COVID-19. Across the study: There were acute and convalescent COVID-19 samples, and they came from the United States, Italy and Spain. Sources were T cells, B-cell-depleted T cells, or PBMCs; the material itself was cDNA or gDNA.

Generated by immunoSEQ multiplex PCR, the TCRdb table keeps only in-frame clones and is missing some. The sample has 250,000 or so clones, 70% to 90% seen once. CDR1 is SGHRS, CDR2 YFSETQ, per germline. V was shortened by 6 bases and J by 1 base, with 10 bases between the two germline ends. This CDR3 region has 14 residues. This clone has only one observation. The clonotype was recovered from a woman in her seventies with active or convalescent COVID-19. This chain links TRBV5-1 with TRBJ1-4; a possible D gene is TRBD1 (6 bases). The sequenced material came from peripheral blood. The CDR3 is CASKGGVTNEKLFF. The CDR3 DNA reads as TGCGCCAGCAAGGGGGGGGTAACTAATGAAAAACTGTTTTTT.